A single sample gave rise to the 11 T cell receptor beta chains below, sequenced in a study of post-analysis software for immune sequencing data. Whole-study findings and limits: Roughly five TRBV segments occurring more often in patients than controls included TRBV5-6, TRBV5-1 and TRBV20-1.

Antigen specificity for these receptors is unknown. Libraries were made from TCR beta cDNA, and they carried unique molecular identifiers. MiXCR, applied by TCRdb to the PCR reads, yields one record per CDR3 protein. Of about 560,000 distinct CDR3 sequences detected, about 40% appear once; the ten largest clones hold approximately 1.7%. The sequencing input was blood. All receptors derive from a girl aged 10 to 17 with multiple sclerosis.

This clonotype was counted a few times. One junction end disagrees with the germline gene, perhaps due to a read error. The rearrangement uses TRBV5-6 and TRBJ1-2, with D tentatively TRBD1 (5 bases). Germline CDR1 and CDR2: SGHDT and YYEEEE. The CDR3 loop spans 12 amino acids. CDR3 protein: CAGSLGPYGYTF. CDR3 DNA: TGTGCCGGCAGCTTGGGACCCTATGGCTACACCTTC.

The CDR3 sequence is CASSLPGMIVHNEQYF. For the CDR3, the DNA is TGTGCCAGCAGCTTACCTGGAATGATCGTCCACAATGAGCAGTACTTC. V and J are TRBV7-9 and TRBJ2-1; D remains unclear. The DNA matches TRBJ2-7 better at its end, which makes the J call doubtful. The CDR3 consists of 16 residues. Germline V gives CDR1 SEHNR, CDR2 FQNEAQ (reference sequence).

This chain connects TRBV12-3 or TRBV12-4 to TRBJ2-3; 8 bases are a match to TRBD2. The CDR3 runs to 16 residues. The junction had 5 bases not matched to a gene; V was cut back by 3 bases and J by 0 bases. CDR3 protein: CASSFKTSGSTDTQYF. The CDR3, as DNA: TGTGCCAGCAGTTTCAAAACTAGCGGTAGCACAGATACGCAGTATTTT.

V gene TRBV20-1 combines with J gene TRBJ2-1; possibly TRBD2 for D (6 bases). V lost 3 bases and J lost 5, with 14 bases in between. Germline CDR1 DFQATT, CDR2 SNEGSKA (reference sequence). This CDR3 comprises 14 residues. In DNA, the CDR3 is TGCAGTGCTAGTCAGGCGGGAAGAGACAATGAGCAGTTCTTC. Protein sequence: CSASQAGRDNEQFF.

DNA of the CDR3: TGTGCCAGCAGTACCCCGACCGGGGACTACGAGCAGTACTTC. Translated: CASSTPTGDYEQYF. The genes are TRBV25-1 and TRBJ2-7; a weak D match, TRBD2 (5 bases). V lost 5 bases and J 3 bases, leaving 14 bases between the germline ends. Germline CDR1 MGHDK, CDR2 SYGVNS. The CDR3 runs to 14 residues.

V usage is TRBV12-3 or TRBV12-4 and J usage is TRBJ2-3; 13 bases fit TRBD2. The CDR3 runs to 19 residues. V lost 3 bases to trimming and J lost 0 bases; unmatched junction nucleotides: 9. The DNA for the CDR3 is TGTGCCAGCAGTTTTATGGCGACTAGCGGGGGGACTAGCACAGATACGCAGTATTTT. Translated: CASSFMATSGGTSTDTQYF.

This clonotype was seen ten or more times. The V call is TRBV6-5, the J call TRBJ2-5; 8 nucleotides align to TRBD2. The CDR3 is 14 amino acids. Trimming at V came to 5 bases and at J to 5 bases, leaving 7 bases not matched to a gene. Per germline, CDR1 MNHEY and CDR2 SVGAGI. DNA for the CDR3: TGTGCCAGCAGTCCCCGAGGACTAGCTGAGACCCAGTACTTC. This encodes CASSPRGLAETQYF.

V usage is TRBV12-3 or TRBV12-4 and J usage is TRBJ2-1; D may match TRBD1 or TRBD2 (5 bases each). This CDR3 is 14 amino acids long. Trimming shortened V by 3 bases and J by 8 bases, and 14 bases separated the two germline ends. The CDR3 coding sequence is TGTGCCAGCAGTTTGGAAGCTGGGACGGATGAGCAGTTCTTC. Protein sequence: CASSLEAGTDEQFF.

The rearrangement joins TRBV9 to TRBJ2-5; the D gene could be TRBD1 or TRBD2 (5 bases each). CDR1 SGDLS and CDR2 YYNGEE come from the germline V gene. The CDR3 is made up of 15 amino acids. Trimming removed 4 bases at V and 0 bases at J, with 13 bases between. The CDR3 bases are TGTGCCAGCAGCCCAGCTGGGGGTCACCAAGAGACCCAGTACTTC. This gives the protein CASSPAGGHQETQYF.

The CDR3 loop reads CSASPGANVLTF. CDR3 bases: TGCAGTGCTAGTCCTGGGGCCAACGTCCTGACTTTC. V usage is TRBV20-1 and J usage is TRBJ2-6; D gene ambiguous. Germline V lookup: CDR1 DFQATT, CDR2 SNEGSKA (reference sequence). The CDR3 loop spans 12 amino acids. Trimming left V 3 bases short and J 2 bases short, with 2 bases between.

Concerning this clonotype: At one boundary the junction diverges from the germline segment, which might be a read error. V usage is TRBV6-1 and J usage is TRBJ2-1; maybe TRBD2 (6 bases). CDR3 size: 18 residues. Germline V gene lookup returns CDR1 MNHNS and CDR2 SASEGT. CDR3 in DNA: TGTGCCAGCAGTGAGCCGGCTAGCGCTAAGAGCTCCTACGATGAGCAGTTCTTC. Translated: CASSEPASAKSSYDEQFF.